Listed here are 8 T cell receptor beta chains from one sample, sequenced in a study of cytomegalovirus exposure and HLA in healthy donors. Both 60 Vbeta primers and 13 Jbeta primers went into the PCR. Produced via immunoSEQ multiplex PCR; TCRdb's table is partial and in-frame only. The sample shows around 230,000 clones, roughly 85% of them seen only once. Material for sequencing was PBMCs. These receptors were obtained from a girl under 10 years old in good health and CMV-seronegative.

This chain connects TRBV5-1 to TRBJ1-3, with D perhaps matching TRBD1 (5 bases). This CDR3 is 15 amino acids long. CDR1 SGHRS and CDR2 YFSETQ come from the germline V gene. Trimming took 5 bases from V and 2 from J, leaving 14 bases between them. This chain's CDR3 is CASSPTQGAGNTIYF. The CDR3 nucleotides read TGCGCCAGCAGTCCGACCCAAGGGGCTGGAAACACCATATATTTT. Variable domain in full (rest from reference TRBV5-1 and TRBJ1-3): KAGVTQTPRYLIKTRGQQVTLSCSPISGHRSVSWYQQTPGQGLQFLFEYFSETQRNKGNFPGRFSGRQFSNSRSEMNVSTLELGDSALYLCASSPTQGAGNTIYFGEGSWLTVV.

V and J are TRBV5-1 and TRBJ2-1; D uncertain. Germline V gene lookup returns CDR1 SGHRS and CDR2 YFSETQ. Trimming took 0 bases from V and 4 from J, leaving 8 bases between them. The CDR3 is made up of 14 amino acids. In DNA form, the CDR3 reads TGCGCCAGCAGCTTGGATCGAGTATACAATGAGCAGTTCTTC. Its translation is CASSLDRVYNEQFF.

The rearrangement joins TRBV7-9 to TRBJ1-4; 9 bases are a match to TRBD1. Germline assignment: CDR1 SEHNR and CDR2 FQNEAQ (reference sequence). The CDR3 spans 15 residues. Trimming removed 5 bases from V and 5 bases from J; junction bases left unmatched: 6. CDR3 in amino acids: CASSASGTGNEKLFF. CDR3 sequence (DNA): TGTGCCAGCAGCGCCTCCGGGACAGGGAATGAAAAACTGTTTTTT. The full variable domain, with the rest looked up from reference TRBV7-9 and TRBJ1-4, is DTGVSQNPRHKITKRGQNVTFRCDPISEHNRLYWYRQTLGQGPEFLTYFQNEAQLEKSRLLSDRFSAERPKGSFSTLEIQRTEQGDSAMYLCASSASGTGNEKLFFGSGTQLSVL.

The chain couples TRBV7-9 to TRBJ2-7, with a possible D match to TRBD1 (6 bases). Germline CDR1 and CDR2: SEHNR and FQNEAQ (reference sequence). V gave up 5 bases and J gave up 2 bases, with 13 bases separating them. The length of the CDR3 is 14 residues. Here the CDR3 reads CASSHGTSTYEQYF. The CDR3 DNA reads as TGTGCCAGCAGCCACGGGACATCGACCTACGAGCAGTACTTC.

This clone was observed a single time. The J gene is TRBJ2-7, the V gene TRBV11-1, with a tentative D call TRBD1 (5 bases). CDR3 size: 15 residues. Trimming cost V 5 bases and J 3 bases, with 17 bases left between them. CDR1 is SGHAT and CDR2 is FQDESV in the germline V gene (reference sequence). This CDR3 reads CASSPGYLVVYEQYF. CDR3 sequence (DNA): TGTGCCAGCAGCCCAGGGTACTTAGTGGTCTACGAGCAGTACTTC. Drawing the rest from reference TRBV11-1 and TRBJ2-7, the complete variable domain is EAEVAQSPRYKITEKSQAVAFWCDPISGHATLYWYRQILGQGPELLVQFQDESVVDDSQLPKDRFSAERLKGVDSTLKIQPAELGDSAMYLCASSPGYLVVYEQYFGPGTRLTVT.

The chain's CDR3 is CASSEGGRNEQFF. CDR3 bases: TGCGCCAGCAGTGAGGGGGGGAGGAATGAGCAGTTCTTC. The V and J genes are TRBV10-2 and TRBJ2-1; possible D gene TRBD2, 6 bases. CDR3 size: 13 residues. The germline V gene has CDR1 WSHSY and CDR2 SAAADI. V lost 2 bases to trimming and J lost 7 bases, with 9 bases between them.

The table lists this clone with a few counts. The chain recombines TRBV5-1 with TRBJ2-4; possible D gene TRBD1, 5 bases. CDR3 size: 14 residues. Trimming stripped 0 bases from V and 2 bases from J, with 6 bases between. The germline V gene has CDR1 SGHRS and CDR2 YFSETQ. The CDR3 sequence is CASSLAGTKNIQYF. The DNA of the CDR3 is TGCGCCAGCAGCTTGGCAGGGACCAAAAACATTCAGTACTTC.

For the CDR3, the DNA is TGTGCCAGCTCACCGGACAGGGGATCAGTCTACGAGCAGTACTTC. This translates into CASSPDRGSVYEQYF. This chain links TRBV18 with TRBJ2-7, with 9 bases lining up with TRBD1. The CDR3 spans 15 residues. CDR1 is KGHSH and CDR2 is LQKENI in the germline V gene. Trimming took 3 bases from V and 3 from J; bases not matched to a gene: 6.